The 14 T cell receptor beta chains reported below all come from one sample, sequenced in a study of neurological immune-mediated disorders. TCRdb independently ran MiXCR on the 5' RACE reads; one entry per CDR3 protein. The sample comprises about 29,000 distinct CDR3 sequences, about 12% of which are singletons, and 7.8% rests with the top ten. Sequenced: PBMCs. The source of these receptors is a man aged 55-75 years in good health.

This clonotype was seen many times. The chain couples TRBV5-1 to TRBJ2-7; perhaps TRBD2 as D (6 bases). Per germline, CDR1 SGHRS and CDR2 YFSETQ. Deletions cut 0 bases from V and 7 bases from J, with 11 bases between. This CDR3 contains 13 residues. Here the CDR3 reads CASSLDPEGEQYF. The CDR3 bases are TGCGCCAGCAGCTTGGACCCGGAGGGGGAGCAGTACTTC.

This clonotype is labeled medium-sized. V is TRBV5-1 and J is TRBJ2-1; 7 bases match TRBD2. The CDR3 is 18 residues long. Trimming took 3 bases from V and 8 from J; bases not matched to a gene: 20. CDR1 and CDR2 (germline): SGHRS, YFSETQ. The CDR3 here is CASSSLLFSGLRIHEQFF. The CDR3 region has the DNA TGCGCCAGCAGCTCGCTTTTATTCTCGGGACTAAGAATCCATGAGCAGTTCTTC.

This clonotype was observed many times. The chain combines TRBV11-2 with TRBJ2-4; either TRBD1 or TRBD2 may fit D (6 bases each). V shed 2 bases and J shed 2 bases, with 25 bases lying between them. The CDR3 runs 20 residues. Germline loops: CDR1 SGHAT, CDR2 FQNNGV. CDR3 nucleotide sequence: TGTGCCAGCAGCTTAAGGAGGGGGGCCACTCTGGAGTTGTCCAAAAACATTCAGTACTTC. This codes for CASSLRRGATLELSKNIQYF.

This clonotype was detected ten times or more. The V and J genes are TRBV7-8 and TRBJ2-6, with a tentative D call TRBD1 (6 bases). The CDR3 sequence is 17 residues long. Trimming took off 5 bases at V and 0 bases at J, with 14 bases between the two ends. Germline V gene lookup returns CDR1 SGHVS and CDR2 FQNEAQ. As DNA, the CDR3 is TGTGCCAGCAGCCTTGGACAGTTTTACTCTGGGGCCAACGTCCTGACTTTC. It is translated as CASSLGQFYSGANVLTF.

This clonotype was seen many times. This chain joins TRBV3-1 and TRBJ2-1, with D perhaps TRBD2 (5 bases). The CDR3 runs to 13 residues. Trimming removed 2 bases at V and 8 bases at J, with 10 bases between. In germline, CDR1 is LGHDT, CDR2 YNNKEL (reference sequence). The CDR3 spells CASSQRLRDEQFF. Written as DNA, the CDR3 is TGTGCCAGCAGCCAAAGGTTGAGGGATGAGCAGTTCTTC.

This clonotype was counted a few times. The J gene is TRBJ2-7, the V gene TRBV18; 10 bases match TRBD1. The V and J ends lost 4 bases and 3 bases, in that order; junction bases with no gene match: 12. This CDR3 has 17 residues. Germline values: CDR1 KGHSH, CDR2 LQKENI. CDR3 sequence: CASSRDRGRLLNYEQYF. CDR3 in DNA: TGTGCCAGCTCACGGGACAGGGGCCGACTACTTAACTACGAGCAGTACTTC. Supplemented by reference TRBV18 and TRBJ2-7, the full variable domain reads NAGVMQNPRHLVRRRGQEARLRCSPMKGHSHVYWYRQLPEEGLKFMVYLQKENIIDESGMPKERFSAEFPKEGPSILRIQQVVRGDSAAYFCASSRDRGRLLNYEQYFGPGTRLTVT.

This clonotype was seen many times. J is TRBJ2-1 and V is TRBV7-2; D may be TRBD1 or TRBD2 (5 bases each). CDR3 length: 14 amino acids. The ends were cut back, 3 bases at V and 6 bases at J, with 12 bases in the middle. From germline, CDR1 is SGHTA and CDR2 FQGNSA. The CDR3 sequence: CASSFSGLLNEQFF. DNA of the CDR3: TGTGCCAGCAGCTTTTCGGGGCTCCTCAATGAGCAGTTCTTC. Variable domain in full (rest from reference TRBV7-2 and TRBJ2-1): GAGVSQSPSNKVTEKGKDVELRCDPISGHTALYWYRQSLGQGLEFLIYFQGNSAPDKSGLPSDRFSAERTGGSVSTLTIQRTQQEDSAVYLCASSFSGLLNEQFFGPGTRLTVL.

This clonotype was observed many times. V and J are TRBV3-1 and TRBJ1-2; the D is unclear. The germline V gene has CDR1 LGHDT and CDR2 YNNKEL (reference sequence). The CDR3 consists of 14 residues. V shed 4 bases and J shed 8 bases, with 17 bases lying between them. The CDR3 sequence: CASSPGRGIAGYTF. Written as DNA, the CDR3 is TGTGCCAGCAGCCCCGGTAGAGGAATCGCCGGCTACACCTTC.

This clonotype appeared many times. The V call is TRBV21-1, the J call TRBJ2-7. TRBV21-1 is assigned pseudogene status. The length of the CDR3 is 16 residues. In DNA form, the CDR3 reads TGTGCCAGCAGCAAAGCTGACCACAAGGCCTCCTACGAGCAGTACTTC. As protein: CASSKADHKASYEQYF.

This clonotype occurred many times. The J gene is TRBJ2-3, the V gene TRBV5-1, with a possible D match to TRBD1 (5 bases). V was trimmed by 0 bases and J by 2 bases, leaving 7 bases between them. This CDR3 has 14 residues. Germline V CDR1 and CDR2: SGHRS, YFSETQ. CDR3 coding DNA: TGCGCCAGCAGCTTGGACAGGCCCACAGATACGCAGTATTTT. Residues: CASSLDRPTDTQYF.

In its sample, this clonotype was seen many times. CDR3 in amino acids: CASSLRQLKTSYNEQFF. As DNA, the CDR3 is TGTGCCAGCAGCTTGCGACAGCTTAAAACCTCCTACAATGAGCAGTTCTTC. V and J are TRBV7-2 and TRBJ2-1, with a tentative D call TRBD1 (5 bases). The V end lost 3 bases, the J end lost 0 bases, and 15 bases lay between the germline ends. The CDR3 extends over 17 amino acids. CDR1 and CDR2 from the germline V gene are SGHTA and FQGNSA.

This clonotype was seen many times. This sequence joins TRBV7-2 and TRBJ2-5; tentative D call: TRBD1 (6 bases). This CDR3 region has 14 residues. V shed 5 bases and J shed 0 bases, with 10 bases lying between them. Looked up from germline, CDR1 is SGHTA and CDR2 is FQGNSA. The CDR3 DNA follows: TGTGCCAGCAGCGTACAGGGAAACCAAGAGACCCAGTACTTC. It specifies CASSVQGNQETQYF.

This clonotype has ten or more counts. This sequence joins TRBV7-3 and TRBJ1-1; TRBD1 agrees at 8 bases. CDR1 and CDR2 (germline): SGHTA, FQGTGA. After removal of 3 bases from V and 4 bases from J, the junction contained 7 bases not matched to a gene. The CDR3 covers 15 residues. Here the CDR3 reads CASSFTGDRGTEAFF. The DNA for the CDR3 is TGTGCCAGCAGCTTCACAGGCGACAGGGGCACTGAAGCTTTCTTT.

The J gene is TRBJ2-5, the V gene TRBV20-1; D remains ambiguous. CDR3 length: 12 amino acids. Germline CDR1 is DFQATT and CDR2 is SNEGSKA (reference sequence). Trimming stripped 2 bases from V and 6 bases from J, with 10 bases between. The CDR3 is CSARTPRKTQYF. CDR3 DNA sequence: TGCAGTGCTAGAACCCCCAGGAAGACCCAGTACTTC.